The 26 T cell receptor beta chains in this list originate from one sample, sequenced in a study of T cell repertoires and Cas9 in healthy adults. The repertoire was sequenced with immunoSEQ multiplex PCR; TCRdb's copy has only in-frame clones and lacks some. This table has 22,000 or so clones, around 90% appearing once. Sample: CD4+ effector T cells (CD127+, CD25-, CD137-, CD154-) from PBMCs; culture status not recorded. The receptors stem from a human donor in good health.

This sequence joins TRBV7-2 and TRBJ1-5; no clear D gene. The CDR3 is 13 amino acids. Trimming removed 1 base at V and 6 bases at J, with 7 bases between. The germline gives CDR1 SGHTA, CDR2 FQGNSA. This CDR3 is CASSLVLGQPQHF. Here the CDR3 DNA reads TGTGCCAGCAGCTTAGTGCTCGGTCAGCCCCAGCATTTT.

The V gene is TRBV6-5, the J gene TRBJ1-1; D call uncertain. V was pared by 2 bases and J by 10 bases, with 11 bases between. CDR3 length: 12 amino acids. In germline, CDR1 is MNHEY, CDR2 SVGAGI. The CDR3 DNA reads TGTGCCAGCAGTTACCCGGAGGGAGCAGCTTTCTTT. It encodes CASSYPEGAAFF.

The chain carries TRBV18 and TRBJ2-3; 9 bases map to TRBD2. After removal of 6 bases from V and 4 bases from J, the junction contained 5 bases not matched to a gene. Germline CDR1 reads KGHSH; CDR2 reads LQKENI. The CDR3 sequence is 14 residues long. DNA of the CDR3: TGTGCCAGCTCCTTTAGCGGGAGCTCAGATACGCAGTATTTT. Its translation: CASSFSGSSDTQYF.

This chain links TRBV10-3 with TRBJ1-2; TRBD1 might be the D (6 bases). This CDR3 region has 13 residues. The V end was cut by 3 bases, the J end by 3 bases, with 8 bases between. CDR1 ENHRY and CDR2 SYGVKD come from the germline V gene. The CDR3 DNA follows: TGTGCCATCAGTGATAACAGGGACTATGGCTACACCTTC. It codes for CAISDNRDYGYTF.

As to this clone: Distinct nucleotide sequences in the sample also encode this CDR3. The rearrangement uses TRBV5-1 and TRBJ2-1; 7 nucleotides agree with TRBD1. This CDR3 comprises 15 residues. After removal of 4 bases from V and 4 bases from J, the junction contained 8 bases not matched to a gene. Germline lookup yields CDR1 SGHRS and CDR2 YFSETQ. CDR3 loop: CASSETGEGYNEQFF. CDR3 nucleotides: TGCGCCAGCAGCGAAACAGGGGAAGGGTACAATGAGCAGTTCTTC.

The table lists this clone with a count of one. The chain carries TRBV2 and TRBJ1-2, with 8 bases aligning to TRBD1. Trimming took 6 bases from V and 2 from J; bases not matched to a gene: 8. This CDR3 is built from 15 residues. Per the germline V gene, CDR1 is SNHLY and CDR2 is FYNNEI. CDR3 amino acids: CASSTGTGINYGYTF. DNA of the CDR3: TGTGCCAGCAGCACCGGGACAGGAATAAACTATGGCTACACCTTC.

The CDR3 bases are TGTGCCAGCAGCTTAGGAGGTGGGGAGCAGTTCTTC. Its translation is CASSLGGGEQFF. The V call is TRBV11-2, the J call TRBJ2-1; no firm D call. This CDR3 has 12 residues. The germline V and J ends were trimmed by 1 base and 10 bases, with 8 bases remaining between them. CDR1 is SGHAT, CDR2 FQNNGV, per germline.

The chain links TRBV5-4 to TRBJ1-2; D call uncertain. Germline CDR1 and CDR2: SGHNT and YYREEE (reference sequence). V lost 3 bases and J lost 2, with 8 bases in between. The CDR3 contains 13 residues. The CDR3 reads CASSSMYNYGYTF. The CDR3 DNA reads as TGTGCCAGCAGCTCCATGTACAACTATGGCTACACCTTC. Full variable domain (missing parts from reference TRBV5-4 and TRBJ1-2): ETGVTQSPTHLIKTRGQQVTLRCSSQSGHNTVSWYQQALGQGPQFIFQYYREEENGRGNFPPRFSGLQFPNYSSELNVNALELDDSALYLCASSSMYNYGYTFGSGTRLTVV.

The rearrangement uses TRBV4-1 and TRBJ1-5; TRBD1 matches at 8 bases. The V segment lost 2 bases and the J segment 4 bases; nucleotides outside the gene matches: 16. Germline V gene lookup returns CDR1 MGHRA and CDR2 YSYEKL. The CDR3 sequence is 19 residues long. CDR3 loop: CASSQSARGRGRKNQPQHF. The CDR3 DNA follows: TGCGCCAGCAGCCAATCGGCCAGGGGGCGCGGGAGGAAGAATCAGCCCCAGCATTTT.

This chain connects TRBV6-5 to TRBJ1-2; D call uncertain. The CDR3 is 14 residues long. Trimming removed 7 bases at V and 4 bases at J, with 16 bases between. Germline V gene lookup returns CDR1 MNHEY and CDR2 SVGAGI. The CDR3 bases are TGTGCCAGCACTCCGGCGGGGTCGCGCTATGGCTACACCTTC. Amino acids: CASTPAGSRYGYTF.

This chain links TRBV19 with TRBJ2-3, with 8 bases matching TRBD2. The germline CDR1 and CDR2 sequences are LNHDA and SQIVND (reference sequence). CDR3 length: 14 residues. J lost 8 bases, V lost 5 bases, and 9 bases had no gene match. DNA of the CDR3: TGTGCCAGTAGTTCGGGGGGGTCGGGTGCTACGCAGTATTTT. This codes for CASSSGGSGATQYF.

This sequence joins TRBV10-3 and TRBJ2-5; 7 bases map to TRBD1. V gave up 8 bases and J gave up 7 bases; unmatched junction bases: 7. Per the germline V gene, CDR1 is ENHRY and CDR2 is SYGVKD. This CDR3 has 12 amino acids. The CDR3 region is CAIGTAEGTQYF. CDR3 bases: TGTGCCATCGGGACAGCTGAGGGGACCCAGTACTTC.

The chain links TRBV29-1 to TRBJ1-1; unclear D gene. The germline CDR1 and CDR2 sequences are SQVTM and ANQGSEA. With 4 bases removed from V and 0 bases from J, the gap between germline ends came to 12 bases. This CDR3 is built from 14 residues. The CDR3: CSVAGAAMNTEAFF. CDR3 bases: TGCAGCGTTGCAGGTGCAGCGATGAACACTGAAGCTTTCTTT. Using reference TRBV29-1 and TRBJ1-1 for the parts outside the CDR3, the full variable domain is SAVISQKPSRDICQRGTSLTIQCQVDSQVTMMFWYRQQPGQSLTLIATANQGSEATYESGFVIDKFPISRPNLTFSTLTVSNMSPEDSSIYLCSVAGAAMNTEAFFGQGTRLTVV.

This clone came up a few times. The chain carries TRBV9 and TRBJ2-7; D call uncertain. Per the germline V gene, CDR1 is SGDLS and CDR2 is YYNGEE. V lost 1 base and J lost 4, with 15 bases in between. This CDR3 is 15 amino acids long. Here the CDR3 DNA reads TGTGCCAGCAGCGTATACCCAGTTTCACATTACGAGCAGTACGTC. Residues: CASSVYPVSHYEQYV.

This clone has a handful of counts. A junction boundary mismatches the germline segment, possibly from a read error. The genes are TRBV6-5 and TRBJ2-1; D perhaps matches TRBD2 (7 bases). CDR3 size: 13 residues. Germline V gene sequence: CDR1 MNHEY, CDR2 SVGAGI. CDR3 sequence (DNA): TGTGCCATCAGTGAGCTTTCGGGGGGCGAGCAGTTCTTC. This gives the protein CAISELSGGEQFF.

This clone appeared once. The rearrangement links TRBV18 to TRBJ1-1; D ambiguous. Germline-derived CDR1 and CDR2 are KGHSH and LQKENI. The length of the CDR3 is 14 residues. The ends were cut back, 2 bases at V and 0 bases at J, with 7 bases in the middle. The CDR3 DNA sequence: TGTGCCAGCTCACCATCGGGGTTGAACACTGAAGCTTTCTTT. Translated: CASSPSGLNTEAFF.

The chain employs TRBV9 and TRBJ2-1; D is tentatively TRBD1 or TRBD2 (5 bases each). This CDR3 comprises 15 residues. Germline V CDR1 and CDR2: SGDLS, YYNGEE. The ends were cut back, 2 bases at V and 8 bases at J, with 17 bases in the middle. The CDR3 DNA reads TGTGCCAGCAGCGTCCCCGGGGCGCAGGTCGATGAGCAGTTCTTC. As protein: CASSVPGAQVDEQFF.

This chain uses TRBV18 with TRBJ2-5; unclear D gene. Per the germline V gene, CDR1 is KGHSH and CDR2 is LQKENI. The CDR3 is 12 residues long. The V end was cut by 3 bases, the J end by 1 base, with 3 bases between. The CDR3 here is CASSPTQETQYF. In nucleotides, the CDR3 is TGTGCCAGCTCACCGACCCAAGAGACCCAGTACTTC. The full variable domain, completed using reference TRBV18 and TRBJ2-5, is NAGVMQNPRHLVRRRGQEARLRCSPMKGHSHVYWYRQLPEEGLKFMVYLQKENIIDESGMPKERFSAEFPKEGPSILRIQQVVRGDSAAYFCASSPTQETQYFGPGTRLLVL.

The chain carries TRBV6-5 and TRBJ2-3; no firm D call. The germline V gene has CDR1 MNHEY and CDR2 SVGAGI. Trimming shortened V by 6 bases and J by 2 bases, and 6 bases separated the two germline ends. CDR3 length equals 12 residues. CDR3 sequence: CASRESTDTQYF. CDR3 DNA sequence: TGTGCCAGCAGGGAATCCACAGATACGCAGTATTTT.

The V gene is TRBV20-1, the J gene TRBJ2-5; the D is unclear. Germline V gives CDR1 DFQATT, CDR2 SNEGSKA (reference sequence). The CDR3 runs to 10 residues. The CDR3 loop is CRDQRETQYF. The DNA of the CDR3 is TGCAGAGACCAGCGAGAGACCCAGTACTTC.

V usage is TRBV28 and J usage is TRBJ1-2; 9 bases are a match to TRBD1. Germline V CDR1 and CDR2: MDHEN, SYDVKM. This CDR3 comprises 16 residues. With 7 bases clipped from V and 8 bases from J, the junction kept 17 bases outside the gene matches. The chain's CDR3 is CASTTLSGTGTHGYTF. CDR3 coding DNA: TGTGCCAGCACCACACTCTCCGGGACAGGGACCCACGGCTACACCTTC.

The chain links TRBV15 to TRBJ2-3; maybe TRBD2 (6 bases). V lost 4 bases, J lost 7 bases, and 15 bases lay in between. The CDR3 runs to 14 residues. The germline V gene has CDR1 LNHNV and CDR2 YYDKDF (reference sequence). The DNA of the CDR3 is TGTGCCACCAGCAATTACGGGAGTACAAATACGCAGTATTTT. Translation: CATSNYGSTNTQYF.

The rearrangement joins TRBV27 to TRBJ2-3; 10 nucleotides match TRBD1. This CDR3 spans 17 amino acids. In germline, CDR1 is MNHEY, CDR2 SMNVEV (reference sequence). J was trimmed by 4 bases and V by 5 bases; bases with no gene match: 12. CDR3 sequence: CASSPYGQGVSSDTQYF. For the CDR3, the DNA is TGTGCCAGCAGTCCTTATGGACAGGGGGTCTCTTCAGATACGCAGTATTTT.

This CDR3 is CASSLDGTGAIEAFF. CDR3 coding DNA: TGCGCCAGCAGCTTGGATGGGACAGGGGCGATTGAAGCTTTCTTT. The gene calls are TRBV5-1 and TRBJ1-1; 10 nucleotides align to TRBD1. Germline-derived CDR1 and CDR2 are SGHRS and YFSETQ. V lost 0 bases and J lost 7; bases outside the gene matches: 6. The CDR3 covers 15 residues. The variable domain in full, completed from reference TRBV5-1 and TRBJ1-1, reads KAGVTQTPRYLIKTRGQQVTLSCSPISGHRSVSWYQQTPGQGLQFLFEYFSETQRNKGNFPGRFSGRQFSNSRSEMNVSTLELGDSALYLCASSLDGTGAIEAFFGQGTRLTVV.

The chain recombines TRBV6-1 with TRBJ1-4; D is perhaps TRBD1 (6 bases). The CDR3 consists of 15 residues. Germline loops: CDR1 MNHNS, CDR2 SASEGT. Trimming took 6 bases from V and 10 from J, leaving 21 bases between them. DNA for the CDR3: TGTGCCAGCAGGAGGGGGGCGGTGGGGCACGGAAAACTGTTTTTT. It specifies CASRRGAVGHGKLFF.

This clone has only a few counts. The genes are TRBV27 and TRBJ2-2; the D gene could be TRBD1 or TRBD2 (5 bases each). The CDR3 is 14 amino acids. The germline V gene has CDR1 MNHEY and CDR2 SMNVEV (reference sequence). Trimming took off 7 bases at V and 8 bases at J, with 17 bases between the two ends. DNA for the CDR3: TGTGCCAGCAAGGGACCCGGCGGCGTTGGGGAGCTGTTTTTT. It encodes CASKGPGGVGELFF.